Shown below are 10 T cell receptor beta chains from a single sample sequenced in a study of OX40 agonist ivuxolimab in advanced cancers. Some clones are missing from TCRdb's copy, which holds only in-frame ones; the method was immunoSEQ multiplex PCR. Of under 100,000 clones in the sample, 84% were seen once. The specimen comprised CD4+ or CD8+ T cells sorted from blood, sampled in a trial of the OX40 agonist ivuxolimab. Receptors originate from an adult with an advanced solid tumor such as melanoma, head and neck, liver or kidney cancer.

This chain uses TRBV6-5 with TRBJ2-7; D may be TRBD1 (5 bases). This CDR3 has 13 amino acids. CDR1 is MNHEY, CDR2 SVGAGI, per germline. V lost 0 bases and J 3 bases, leaving 6 bases between the germline ends. The CDR3 DNA is TGTGCCAGCAGTTACTCGACAGTCTACGAGCAGTACTTC. Protein sequence: CASSYSTVYEQYF.

V gene TRBV4-1 combines with J gene TRBJ1-1; D is unresolved. This CDR3 has 15 amino acids. Between the trimmed V and J ends, which lost 3 bases and 3 bases, there was a span of 14 bases. Germline V gene lookup returns CDR1 MGHRA and CDR2 YSYEKL. For the CDR3, the DNA is TGCGCCAGCAGCCAGGACGGACCGCCGTACACTGAAGCTTTCTTT. Its protein product is CASSQDGPPYTEAFF.

This clone was seen a few times. The chain combines TRBV9 with TRBJ2-1; 11 bases align to TRBD2. Looked up from germline, CDR1 is SGDLS and CDR2 is YYNGEE. The CDR3 is 15 amino acids. V lost 3 bases and J lost 7; bases outside the gene matches: 6. Here the CDR3 reads CASSGRLAGRNEQFF. CDR3 nucleotide sequence: TGTGCCAGCAGCGGGCGACTAGCGGGACGGAATGAGCAGTTCTTC.

A word on this clone: The junction differs from germline at one of its ends, possibly a read error. This sequence joins TRBV25-1 and TRBJ2-3; D not certain. CDR1 MGHDK and CDR2 SYGVNS come from the germline V gene. CDR3 length: 14 residues. The CDR3 sequence is CASIEALGSDTQYF. CDR3 nucleotide sequence: TGTGCCAGCATTGAAGCTCTTGGCTCAGATACGCAGTATTTT.

The rearrangement joins TRBV11-3 to TRBJ2-2; D may be TRBD1 (5 bases). With 5 bases removed from V and 0 bases from J, the gap between germline ends came to 16 bases. The length of the CDR3 is 17 residues. CDR1 SGHNT and CDR2 YENEEA come from the germline V gene. The DNA for the CDR3 is TGTGCCAGCAGCCCCGCCGCAGGGTCATCGAACACCGGGGAGCTGTTTTTT. This codes for CASSPAAGSSNTGELFF.

The table lists this clone with a count of one. CDR3 coding DNA: TGTGCCAGCAGTTACGCCGGGACCCCCGGGGATGAGCAGTTCTTC. The encoded protein is CASSYAGTPGDEQFF. This rearrangement joins TRBV7-3 to TRBJ2-1; D may be TRBD1 or TRBD2 (5 bases each). The germline V gene encodes CDR1 SGHTA and CDR2 FQGTGA. The CDR3 totals 15 residues. V was pared by 6 bases and J by 8 bases, with 20 bases between.

V and J are TRBV15 and TRBJ2-5, with D perhaps matching TRBD2 (7 bases). The V end lost 6 bases, the J end lost 5 bases, and 19 bases lay between the germline ends. Per the germline V gene, CDR1 is LNHNV and CDR2 is YYDKDF (reference sequence). There are 15 residues in the CDR3. The CDR3 region has the DNA TGTGCCACCAGTCGACTAGCCGGGGGCTGGGAGACCCAGTACTTC. Its protein is CATSRLAGGWETQYF.

This sequence joins TRBV6-5 and TRBJ2-3, with 12 bases matching TRBD2. The germline gives CDR1 MNHEY, CDR2 SVGAGI. After removal of 5 bases from V and 1 base from J, the junction contained 1 base not matched to a gene. CDR3 length: 15 amino acids. CDR3 amino acids: CASSRTSGGTDTQYF. CDR3 nucleotide sequence: TGTGCCAGCAGTCGGACTAGCGGGGGCACAGATACGCAGTATTTT.

This clone was observed a few times. V and J are TRBV1 and TRBJ2-3; the table's D call, TRBD2, has no DNA check behind it. TRBV1 corresponds to a pseudogene. This CDR3 region has 14 residues. This CDR3 reads CTSSQRGHLDTQYF. The DNA of the CDR3 is TGCACCAGCAGCCAAAGAGGGCACTTAGATACGCAGTATTTT.

This sequence joins TRBV27 and TRBJ2-1; TRBD2 agrees at 8 bases. Trimming removed 10 bases from V and 5 bases from J; junction bases left unmatched: 13. This CDR3 spans 15 amino acids. Germline assignment: CDR1 MNHEY and CDR2 SMNVEV (reference sequence). The CDR3 here is CATRSVGAGDNEQFF. DNA for the CDR3: TGTGCCACCAGATCAGTTGGAGCGGGGGACAATGAGCAGTTCTTC.